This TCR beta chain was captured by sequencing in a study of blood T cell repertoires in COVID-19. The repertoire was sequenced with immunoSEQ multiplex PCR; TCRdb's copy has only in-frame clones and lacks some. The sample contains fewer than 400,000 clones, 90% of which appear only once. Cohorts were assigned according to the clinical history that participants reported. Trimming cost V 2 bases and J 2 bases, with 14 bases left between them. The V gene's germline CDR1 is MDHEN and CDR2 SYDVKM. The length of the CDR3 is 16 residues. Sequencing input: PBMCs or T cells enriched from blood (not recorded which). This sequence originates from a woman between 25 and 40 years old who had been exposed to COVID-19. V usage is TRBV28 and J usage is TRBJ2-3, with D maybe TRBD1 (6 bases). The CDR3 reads CASSLIGQLPTDTQYF. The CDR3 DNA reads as TGTGCCAGCAGTTTAATCGGACAGCTCCCCACAGATACGCAGTATTTT.